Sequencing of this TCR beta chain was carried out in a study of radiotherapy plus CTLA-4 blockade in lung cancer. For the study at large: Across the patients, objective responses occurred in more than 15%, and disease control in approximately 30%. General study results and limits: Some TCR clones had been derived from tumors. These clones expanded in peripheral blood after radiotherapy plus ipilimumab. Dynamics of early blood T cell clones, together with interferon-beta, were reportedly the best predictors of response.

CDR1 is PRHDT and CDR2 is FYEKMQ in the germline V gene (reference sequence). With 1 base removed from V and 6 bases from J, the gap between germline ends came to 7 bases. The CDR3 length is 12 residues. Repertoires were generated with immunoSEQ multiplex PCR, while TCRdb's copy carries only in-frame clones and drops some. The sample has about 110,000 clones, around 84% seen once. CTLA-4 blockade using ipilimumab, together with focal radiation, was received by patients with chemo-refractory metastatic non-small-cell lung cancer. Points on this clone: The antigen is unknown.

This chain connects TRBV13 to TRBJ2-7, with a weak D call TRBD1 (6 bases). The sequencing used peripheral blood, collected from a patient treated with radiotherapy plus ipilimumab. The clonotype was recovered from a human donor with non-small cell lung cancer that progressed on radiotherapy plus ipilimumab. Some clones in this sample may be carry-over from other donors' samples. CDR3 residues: CASSLAGVEQYF. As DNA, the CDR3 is TGTGCCAGCAGCTTAGCAGGGGTCGAGCAGTACTTC.